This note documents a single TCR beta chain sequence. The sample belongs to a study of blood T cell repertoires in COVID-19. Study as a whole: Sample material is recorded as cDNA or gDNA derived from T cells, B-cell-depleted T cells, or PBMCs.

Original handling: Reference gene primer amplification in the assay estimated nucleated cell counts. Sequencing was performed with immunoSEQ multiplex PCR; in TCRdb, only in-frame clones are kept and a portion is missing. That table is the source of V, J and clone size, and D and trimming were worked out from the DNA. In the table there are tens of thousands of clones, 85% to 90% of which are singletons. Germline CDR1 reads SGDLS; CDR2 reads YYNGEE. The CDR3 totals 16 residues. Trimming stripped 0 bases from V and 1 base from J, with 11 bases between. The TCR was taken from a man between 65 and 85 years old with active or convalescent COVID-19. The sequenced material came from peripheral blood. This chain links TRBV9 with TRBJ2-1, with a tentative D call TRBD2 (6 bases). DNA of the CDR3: TGTGCCAGCAGCGTAGATACGGGAGTGTCCTACAATGAGCAGTTCTTC. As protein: CASSVDTGVSYNEQFF.